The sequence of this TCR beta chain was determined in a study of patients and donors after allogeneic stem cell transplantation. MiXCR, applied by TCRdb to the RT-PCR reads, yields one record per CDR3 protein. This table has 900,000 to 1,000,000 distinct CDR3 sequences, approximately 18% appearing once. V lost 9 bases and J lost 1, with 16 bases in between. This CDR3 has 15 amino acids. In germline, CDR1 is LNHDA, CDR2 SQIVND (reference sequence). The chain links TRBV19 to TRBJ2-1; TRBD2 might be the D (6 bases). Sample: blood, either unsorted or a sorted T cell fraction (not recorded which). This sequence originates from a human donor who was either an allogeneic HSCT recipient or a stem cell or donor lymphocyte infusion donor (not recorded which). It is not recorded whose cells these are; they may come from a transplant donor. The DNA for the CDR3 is TGTGCCAGCGAAGGGCGGGGCTATTCCTACAATGAGCAGTTCTTC. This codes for CASEGRGYSYNEQFF.